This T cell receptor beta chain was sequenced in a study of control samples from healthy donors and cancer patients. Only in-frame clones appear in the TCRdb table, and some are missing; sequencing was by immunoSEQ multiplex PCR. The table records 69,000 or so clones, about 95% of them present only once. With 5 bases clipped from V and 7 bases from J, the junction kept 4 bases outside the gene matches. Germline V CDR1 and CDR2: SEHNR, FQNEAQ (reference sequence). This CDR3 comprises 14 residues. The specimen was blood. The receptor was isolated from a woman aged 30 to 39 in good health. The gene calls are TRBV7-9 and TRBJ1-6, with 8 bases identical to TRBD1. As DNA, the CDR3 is TGTGCCAGCAGCCTCCGGACAGGGAATTCACCCCTCCACTTT. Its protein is CASSLRTGNSPLHF.